The 7 T cell receptor beta chains given below trace back to one sample, sequenced in a study of T cell responses to AZD1222 COVID-19 vaccine (dated by TCRdb to the early 2020s). To prepare the library, the immunoSEQ multiplex PCR assay was applied. TCRdb mirrors the immuneACCESS table, restricted to in-frame sequences. Some clones are absent from its copies; in checked studies, under half trace to an unresolved V gene, and the reason for the others is unknown. The sample has about 130,000 clones on record, more than 85% of them singletons. The ten biggest clones cover roughly 0.91% of the sample. What this sample's time point label stands for: baseline before first vaccination. The sequences come from peripheral blood, collected on day 0 of AZD1222 vaccination. These receptors originate from an adult in good health.

V gene TRBV7-8 combines with J gene TRBJ1-5; 7 positions agree with TRBD1. V trimming: 1 base; J trimming: 9 bases; junction bases outside the gene matches: 9. The CDR3 contains 15 residues. Germline assignment: CDR1 SGHVS and CDR2 FQNEAQ. The CDR3 sequence: CASSLGQGGFVPQHF. The CDR3 DNA sequence: TGTGCCAGCAGCTTAGGGCAGGGGGGGTTTGTGCCCCAGCATTTT.

The genes are TRBV10-3 and TRBJ2-5, with unresolved D. V shed 11 bases and J shed 2 bases, with 12 bases lying between them. CDR1 ENHRY and CDR2 SYGVKD come from the germline V gene. The CDR3 is made up of 12 amino acids. CDR3 region: CASRTEQETQYF. The DNA of the CDR3 is TGTGCCTCCCGGACGGAACAAGAGACCCAGTACTTC.

The chain recombines TRBV6-5 with TRBJ1-2; 11 bases line up with TRBD1. The CDR3 is made up of 16 amino acids. Germline V CDR1 and CDR2: MNHEY, SVGAGI. J lost 4 bases, V lost 2 bases, and 6 bases had no gene match. CDR3 sequence reads: CASSYRGTGGFYGYTF. The CDR3 nucleotides are TGTGCCAGCAGTTACCGAGGGACAGGGGGATTCTATGGCTACACCTTC.

The rearrangement joins TRBV9 to TRBJ2-1; D might be TRBD2 (6 bases). CDR1 and CDR2 (germline): SGDLS, YYNGEE. Trimming took 2 bases from V and 2 from J, leaving 8 bases between them. The CDR3 consists of 14 residues. The CDR3 reads CASSVGRTYNEQFF. The CDR3 region has the DNA TGTGCCAGCAGCGTCGGGAGAACCTACAATGAGCAGTTCTTC.

The V call is TRBV6-5, the J call TRBJ2-4; D could derive from TRBD1 or TRBD2 (5 bases each). V gave up 7 bases and J gave up 1 base, with 14 bases separating them. The CDR3 spans 15 residues. The germline CDR1 and CDR2 sequences are MNHEY and SVGAGI. The CDR3 spells CASNRGRTAKNIQYF. CDR3 coding DNA: TGTGCCAGCAACCGGGGCAGGACCGCCAAAAACATTCAGTACTTC.

Details on this clone: This same CDR3 is encoded by further DNA sequences in the sample. The chain uses TRBV12-3 or TRBV12-4 and TRBJ1-1, with D hard to call. Between the trimmed V and J ends, which lost 2 bases and 0 bases, there was a span of 4 bases. CDR3 length: 13 residues. The CDR3 here is CASSLRVNTEAFF. DNA for the CDR3: TGTGCCAGCAGTTTACGGGTGAACACTGAAGCTTTCTTT.

The rearrangement links TRBV24-1 to TRBJ2-3; D is unresolved. Germline CDR1 and CDR2: KGHDR and SFDVKD. Trimming took 6 bases from V and 2 from J, leaving 8 bases between them. The length of the CDR3 is 13 residues. CDR3 sequence (DNA): TGTGCCACCAGTCCGAGAGACACAGATACGCAGTATTTT. This gives the protein CATSPRDTDTQYF.